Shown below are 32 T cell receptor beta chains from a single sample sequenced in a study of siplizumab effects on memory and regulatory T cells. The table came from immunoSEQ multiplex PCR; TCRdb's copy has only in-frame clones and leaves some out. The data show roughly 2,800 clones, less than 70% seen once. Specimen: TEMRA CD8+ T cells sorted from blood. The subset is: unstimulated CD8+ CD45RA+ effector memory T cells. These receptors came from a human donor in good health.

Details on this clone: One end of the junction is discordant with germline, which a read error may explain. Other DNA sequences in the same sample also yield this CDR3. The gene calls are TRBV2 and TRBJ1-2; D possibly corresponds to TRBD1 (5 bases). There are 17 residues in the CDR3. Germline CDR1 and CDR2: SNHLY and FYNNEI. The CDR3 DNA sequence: TGTGCCAGCAGTGAACCTTTATGGGGACGCTATACCTATGGTTACACCTTC. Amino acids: CASSEPLWGRYTYGYTF.

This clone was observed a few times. The CDR3 DNA is TGTGCCAGCAGTTCACCCTGGCTAGTTGAGGAGACCCAGTACTTC. This encodes CASSSPWLVEETQYF. V gene TRBV7-2 combines with J gene TRBJ2-5; D is uncertain. Germline values: CDR1 SGHTA, CDR2 FQGNSA. The germline V and J ends were trimmed by 6 bases and 5 bases, with 19 bases remaining between them. The CDR3 covers 15 residues.

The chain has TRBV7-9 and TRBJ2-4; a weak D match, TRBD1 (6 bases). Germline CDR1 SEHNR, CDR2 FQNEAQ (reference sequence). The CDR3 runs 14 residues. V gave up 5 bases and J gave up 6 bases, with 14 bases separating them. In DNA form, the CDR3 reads TGTGCCAGCAGCCCGGGGACACGGAGAAACATTCAGTACTTC. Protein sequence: CASSPGTRRNIQYF.

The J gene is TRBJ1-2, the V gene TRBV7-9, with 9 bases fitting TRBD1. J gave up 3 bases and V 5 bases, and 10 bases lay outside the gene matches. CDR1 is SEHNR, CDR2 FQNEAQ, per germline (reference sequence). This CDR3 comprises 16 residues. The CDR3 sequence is CASSPVTGTGYYGYTF. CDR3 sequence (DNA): TGTGCCAGCAGCCCAGTGACCGGGACAGGGTACTATGGCTACACCTTC.

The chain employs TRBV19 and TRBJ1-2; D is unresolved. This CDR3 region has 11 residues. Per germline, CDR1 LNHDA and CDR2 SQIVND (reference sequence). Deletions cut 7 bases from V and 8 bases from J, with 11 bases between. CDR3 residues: CASKDTLGYTF. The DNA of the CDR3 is TGTGCCAGTAAAGACACCCTGGGCTACACCTTC.

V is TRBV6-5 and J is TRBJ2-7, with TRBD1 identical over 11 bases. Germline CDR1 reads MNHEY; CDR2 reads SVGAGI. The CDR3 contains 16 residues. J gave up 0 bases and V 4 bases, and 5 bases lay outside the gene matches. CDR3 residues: CASSSRDRGFSYEQYF. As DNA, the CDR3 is TGTGCCAGCAGTTCCCGGGACAGGGGGTTCTCCTACGAGCAGTACTTC.

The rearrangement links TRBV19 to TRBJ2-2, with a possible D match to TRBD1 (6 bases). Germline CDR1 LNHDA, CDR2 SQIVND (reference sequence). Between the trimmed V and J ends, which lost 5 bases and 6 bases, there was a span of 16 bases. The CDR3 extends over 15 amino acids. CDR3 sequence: CASSAQGVEAGELFF. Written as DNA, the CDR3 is TGTGCCAGTAGTGCACAGGGAGTCGAGGCCGGGGAGCTGTTTTTT. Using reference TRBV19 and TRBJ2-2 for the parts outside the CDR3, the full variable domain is DGGITQSPKYLFRKEGQNVTLSCEQNLNHDAMYWYRQDPGQGLRLIYYSQIVNDFQKGDIAEGYSVSREKKESFPLTVTSAQKNPTAFYLCASSAQGVEAGELFFGEGSRLTVL.

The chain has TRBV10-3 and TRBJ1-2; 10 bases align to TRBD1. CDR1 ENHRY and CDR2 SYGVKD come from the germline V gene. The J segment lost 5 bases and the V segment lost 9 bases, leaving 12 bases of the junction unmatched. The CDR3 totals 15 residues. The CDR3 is CAIGYRQGARYGYTF. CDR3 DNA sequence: TGTGCCATAGGGTACCGACAGGGGGCAAGGTATGGCTACACCTTC.

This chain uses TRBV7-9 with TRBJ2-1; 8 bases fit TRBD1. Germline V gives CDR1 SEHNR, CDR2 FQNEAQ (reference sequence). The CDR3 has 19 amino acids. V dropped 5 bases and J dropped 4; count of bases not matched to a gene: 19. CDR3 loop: CASSRGQAARRTRYNEQFF. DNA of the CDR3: TGTGCCAGCAGCCGGGGACAGGCGGCACGCCGGACCCGGTACAATGAGCAGTTCTTC.

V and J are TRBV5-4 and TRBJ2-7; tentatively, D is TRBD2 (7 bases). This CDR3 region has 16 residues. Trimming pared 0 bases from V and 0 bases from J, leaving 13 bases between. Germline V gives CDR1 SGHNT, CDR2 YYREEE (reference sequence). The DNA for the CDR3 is TGTGCCAGCAGCTTGGAGGCGGGGGCGATCTCCTACGAGCAGTACTTC. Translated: CASSLEAGAISYEQYF.

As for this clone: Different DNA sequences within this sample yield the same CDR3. CDR3 in amino acids: CASSFPGAEAFF. CDR3 DNA sequence: TGTGCCAGCAGTTTCCCCGGGGCTGAAGCTTTCTTT. This chain uses TRBV27 with TRBJ1-1; D gene uncertain. CDR1 is MNHEY, CDR2 SMNVEV, per germline (reference sequence). V shed 3 bases and J shed 6 bases, with 8 bases lying between them. CDR3 size: 12 residues.

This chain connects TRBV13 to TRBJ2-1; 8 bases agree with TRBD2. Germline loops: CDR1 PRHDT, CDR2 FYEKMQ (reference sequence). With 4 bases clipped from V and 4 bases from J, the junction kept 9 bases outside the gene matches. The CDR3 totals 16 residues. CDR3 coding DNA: TGTGCCAGCAGCTCCACCGGGAGGGCCTCTTACAATGAGCAGTTCTTC. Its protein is CASSSTGRASYNEQFF.

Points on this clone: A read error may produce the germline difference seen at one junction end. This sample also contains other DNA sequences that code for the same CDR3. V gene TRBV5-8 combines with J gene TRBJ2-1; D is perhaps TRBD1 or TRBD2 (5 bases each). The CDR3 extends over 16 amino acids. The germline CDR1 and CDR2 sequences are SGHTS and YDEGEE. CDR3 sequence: CASSQVGDPAYNEQFF. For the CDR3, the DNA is TGCGCCAGCAGCCAAGTCGGGGACCCCGCCTACAATGAGCAGTTCTTC.

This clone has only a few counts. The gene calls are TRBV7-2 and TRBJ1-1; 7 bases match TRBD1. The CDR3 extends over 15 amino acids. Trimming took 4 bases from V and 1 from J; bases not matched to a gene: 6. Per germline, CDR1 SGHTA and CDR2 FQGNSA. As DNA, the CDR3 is TGTGCCAGCAGCTCGGCGGGACAGAAGAACACTGAAGCTTTCTTT. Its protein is CASSSAGQKNTEAFF.

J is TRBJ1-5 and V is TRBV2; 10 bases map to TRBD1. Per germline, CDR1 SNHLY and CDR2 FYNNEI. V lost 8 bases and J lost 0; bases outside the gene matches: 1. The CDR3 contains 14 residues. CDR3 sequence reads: CASGDRGSNQPQHF. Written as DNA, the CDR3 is TGTGCCAGCGGGGACAGGGGTAGCAATCAGCCCCAGCATTTT. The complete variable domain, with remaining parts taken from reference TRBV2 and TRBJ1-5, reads EPEVTQTPSHQVTQMGQEVILRCVPISNHLYFYWYRQILGQKVEFLVSFYNNEISEKSEIFDDQFSVERPDGSNFTLKIRSTKLEDSAMYFCASGDRGSNQPQHFGDGTRLSIL.

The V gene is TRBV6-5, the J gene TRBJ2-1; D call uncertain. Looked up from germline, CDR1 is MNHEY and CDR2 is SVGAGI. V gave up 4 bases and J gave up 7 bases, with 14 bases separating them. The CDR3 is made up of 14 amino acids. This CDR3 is CASSSPRWTNEQFF. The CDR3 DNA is TGTGCCAGCAGTTCTCCCCGGTGGACGAATGAGCAGTTCTTC.

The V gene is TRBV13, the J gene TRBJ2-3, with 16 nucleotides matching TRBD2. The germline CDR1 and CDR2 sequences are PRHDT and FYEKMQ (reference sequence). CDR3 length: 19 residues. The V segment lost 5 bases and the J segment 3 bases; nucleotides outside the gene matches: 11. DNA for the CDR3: TGTGCCAGCAGCATGCCGGGACTAGCGGGAGGGGTATTAACAGATACGCAGTATTTT. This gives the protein CASSMPGLAGGVLTDTQYF.

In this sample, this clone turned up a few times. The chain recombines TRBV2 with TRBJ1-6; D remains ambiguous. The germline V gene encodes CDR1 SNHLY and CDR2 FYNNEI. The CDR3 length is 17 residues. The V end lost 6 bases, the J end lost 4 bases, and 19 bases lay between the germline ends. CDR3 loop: CASSPGSLPHYNSPLHF. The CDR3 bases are TGTGCCAGCAGCCCCGGGTCCCTCCCTCATTATAATTCACCCCTCCACTTT.

The CDR3 loop reads CASSFDRGQPQHF. The DNA of the CDR3 is TGTGCCAGCAGCTTCGACAGGGGGCAGCCCCAGCATTTT. The chain recombines TRBV27 with TRBJ1-5; 9 nucleotides line up with TRBD1. The J segment lost 7 bases and the V segment lost 6 bases, leaving 4 bases of the junction unmatched. The CDR3 runs 13 residues. Germline assignment: CDR1 MNHEY and CDR2 SMNVEV (reference sequence).

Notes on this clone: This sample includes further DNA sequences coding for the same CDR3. In DNA, the CDR3 is TGTGCCAGCAGTTTATCGATCTCGACTGAAGCTTTCTTT. It is translated as CASSLSISTEAFF. The chain employs TRBV27 and TRBJ1-1; no firm D call. This CDR3 spans 13 amino acids. The germline V gene encodes CDR1 MNHEY and CDR2 SMNVEV (reference sequence). Trimming took 0 bases from V and 5 from J, leaving 7 bases between them.

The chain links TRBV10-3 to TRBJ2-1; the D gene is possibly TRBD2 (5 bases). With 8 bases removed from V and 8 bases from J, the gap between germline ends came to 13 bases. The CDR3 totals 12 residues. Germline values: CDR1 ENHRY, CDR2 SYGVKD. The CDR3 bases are TGTGCCATCTCTCTCGGGGTCGATGAGCAGTTCTTC. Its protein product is CAISLGVDEQFF.

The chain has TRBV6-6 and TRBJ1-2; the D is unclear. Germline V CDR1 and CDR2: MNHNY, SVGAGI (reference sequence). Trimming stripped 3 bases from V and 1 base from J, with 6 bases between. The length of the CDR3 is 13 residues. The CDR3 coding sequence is TGTGCCAGCAGTTATCCCGGTAACTATGGCTACACCTTC. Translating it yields CASSYPGNYGYTF.

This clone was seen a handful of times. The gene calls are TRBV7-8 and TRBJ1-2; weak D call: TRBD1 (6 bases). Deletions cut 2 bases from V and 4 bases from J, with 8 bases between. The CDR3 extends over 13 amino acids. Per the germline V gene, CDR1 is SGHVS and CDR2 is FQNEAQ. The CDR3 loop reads CASSLTGPYGYTF. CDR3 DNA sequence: TGTGCCAGCAGCTTAACAGGGCCCTATGGCTACACCTTC.

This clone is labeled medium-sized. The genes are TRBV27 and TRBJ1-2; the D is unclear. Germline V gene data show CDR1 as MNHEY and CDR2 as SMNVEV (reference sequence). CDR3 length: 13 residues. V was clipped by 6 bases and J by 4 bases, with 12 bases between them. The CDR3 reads CASRSGWPYGYTF. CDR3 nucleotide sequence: TGTGCCAGCAGGTCTGGCTGGCCCTATGGCTACACCTTC.

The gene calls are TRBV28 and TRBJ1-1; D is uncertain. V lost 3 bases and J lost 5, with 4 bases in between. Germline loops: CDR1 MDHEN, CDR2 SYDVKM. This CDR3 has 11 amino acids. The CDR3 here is CASSFWTEAFF. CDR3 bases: TGTGCCAGCAGTTTCTGGACTGAAGCTTTCTTT.

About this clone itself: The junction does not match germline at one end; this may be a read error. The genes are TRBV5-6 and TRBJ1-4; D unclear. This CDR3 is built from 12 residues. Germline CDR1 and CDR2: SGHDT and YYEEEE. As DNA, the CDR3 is TGTGCCAGCAGTCATACCGGAGGAGAAACTGTTTTT. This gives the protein CASSHTGGETVF.

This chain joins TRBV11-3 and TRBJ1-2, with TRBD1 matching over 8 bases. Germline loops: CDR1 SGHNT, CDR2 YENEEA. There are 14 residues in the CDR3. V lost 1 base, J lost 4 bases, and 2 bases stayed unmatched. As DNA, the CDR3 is TGTGCCAGCAGCTTAGCGACAGGGGTCTATGGCTACACCTTC. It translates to CASSLATGVYGYTF.

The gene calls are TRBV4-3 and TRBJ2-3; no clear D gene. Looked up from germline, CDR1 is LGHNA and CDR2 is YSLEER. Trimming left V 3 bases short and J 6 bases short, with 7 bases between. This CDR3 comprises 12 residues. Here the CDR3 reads CASSQYLDTQYF. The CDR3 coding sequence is TGCGCCAGCAGCCAGTACCTTGATACGCAGTATTTT.

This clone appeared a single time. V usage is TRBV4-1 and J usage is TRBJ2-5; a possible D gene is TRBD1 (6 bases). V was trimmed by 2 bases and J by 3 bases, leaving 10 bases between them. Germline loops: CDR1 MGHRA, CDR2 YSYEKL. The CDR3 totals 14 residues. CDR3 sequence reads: CASSQLQGKETQYF. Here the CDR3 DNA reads TGCGCCAGCAGCCAATTACAGGGAAAAGAGACCCAGTACTTC.

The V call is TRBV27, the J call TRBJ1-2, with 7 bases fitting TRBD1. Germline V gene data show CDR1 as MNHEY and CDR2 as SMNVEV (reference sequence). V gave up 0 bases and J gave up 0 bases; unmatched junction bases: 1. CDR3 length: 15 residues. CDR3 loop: CASSLSTGPNYGYTF. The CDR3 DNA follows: TGTGCCAGCAGTTTATCGACAGGGCCTAACTATGGCTACACCTTC.

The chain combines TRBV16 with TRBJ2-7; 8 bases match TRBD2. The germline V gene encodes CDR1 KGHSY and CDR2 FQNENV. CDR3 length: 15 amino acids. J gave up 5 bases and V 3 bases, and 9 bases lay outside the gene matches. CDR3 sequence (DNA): TGTGCCAGCAGCCAGTTGGGACTAGGTAACGACGAGCAGTACTTC. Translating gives CASSQLGLGNDEQYF.

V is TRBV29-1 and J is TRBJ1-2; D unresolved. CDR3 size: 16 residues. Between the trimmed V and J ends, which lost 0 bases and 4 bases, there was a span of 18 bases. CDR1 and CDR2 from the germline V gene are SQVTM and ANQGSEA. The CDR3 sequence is CSVEDNPPKTFYGYTF. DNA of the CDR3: TGCAGCGTTGAAGATAACCCCCCTAAGACCTTCTATGGCTACACCTTC.